The next 18 T cell receptor beta chains were all read from a single sample in a study of T cell responses to AZD1222 COVID-19 vaccine. Data came from immunoSEQ multiplex PCR; TCRdb stores just in-frame clones and leaves some out. The data contain about 100,000 clones, roughly 90% of them singletons. The sequencing here drew on peripheral blood, taken on day 0 of AZD1222 vaccination. These receptors all come from an adult in good health.

V and J are TRBV27 and TRBJ1-2, with 7 bases aligning to TRBD1. The CDR3 extends over 15 amino acids. Trimming took 5 bases from V and 0 from J; bases not matched to a gene: 6. Germline CDR1 reads MNHEY; CDR2 reads SMNVEV (reference sequence). For the CDR3, the DNA is TGTGCCAGCAGTAGAACCGGGACAGCTAACTATGGCTACACCTTC. It codes for CASSRTGTANYGYTF.

The chain uses TRBV28 and TRBJ1-3, with D maybe TRBD1 (5 bases). This CDR3 has 14 residues. Trimming took off 5 bases at V and 3 bases at J, with 11 bases between the two ends. The germline gives CDR1 MDHEN, CDR2 SYDVKM. CDR3 in DNA: TGTGCCAGCAGTAGGGGCGGAATTGGAAACACCATATATTTT. Protein sequence: CASSRGGIGNTIYF.

This rearrangement joins TRBV12-3 or TRBV12-4 to TRBJ2-5, with D possibly matching TRBD2 (5 bases). The CDR3 runs 13 residues. The V end was cut by 3 bases, the J end by 5 bases, with 10 bases between. The CDR3 nucleotides are TGTGCCAGCAGTTTCCCCTTAGCGGAGACCCAGTACTTC. It translates to CASSFPLAETQYF.

The CDR3 DNA is TGTGCCAGCTTTTGGGACAGGGGGCATCATGGCTACACCTTC. The encoded protein is CASFWDRGHHGYTF. The rearrangement links TRBV2 to TRBJ1-2; 12 nucleotides line up with TRBD1. The V gene's germline CDR1 is SNHLY and CDR2 FYNNEI. V lost 8 bases, J lost 6 bases, and 7 bases stayed unmatched. The CDR3 runs 14 residues. Complete variable domain (other parts from reference TRBV2 and TRBJ1-2): EPEVTQTPSHQVTQMGQEVILRCVPISNHLYFYWYRQILGQKVEFLVSFYNNEISEKSEIFDDQFSVERPDGSNFTLKIRSTKLEDSAMYFCASFWDRGHHGYTFGSGTRLTVV.

This clone was detected once. The V and J genes are TRBV19 and TRBJ2-3; D call uncertain. This CDR3 has 14 amino acids. Germline values: CDR1 LNHDA, CDR2 SQIVND (reference sequence). Trimming cost V 3 bases and J 2 bases, with 9 bases left between them. CDR3 coding DNA: TGTGCCAGTAGTATGGCTGGATACACAGATACGCAGTATTTT. This translates into CASSMAGYTDTQYF.

This clone was counted a few times. The chain joins TRBV9 to TRBJ2-1; a weak D match, TRBD1 (6 bases). Trimming removed 5 bases from V and 4 bases from J, with 19 bases in between. Germline CDR1 and CDR2: SGDLS and YYNGEE. CDR3 length equals 16 residues. The CDR3 here is CASRRNRVPAYNEQFF. CDR3 nucleotides: TGTGCCAGCAGACGTAACAGGGTCCCAGCATACAATGAGCAGTTCTTC.

This chain uses TRBV27 with TRBJ2-3; D gene unclear. The germline V gene encodes CDR1 MNHEY and CDR2 SMNVEV (reference sequence). Trimming stripped 4 bases from V and 2 bases from J, with 10 bases between. The CDR3 extends over 14 amino acids. CDR3 DNA sequence: TGTGCCAGCAGTTCGTGGACCCTCACAGATACGCAGTATTTT. Its translation is CASSSWTLTDTQYF.

The V and J genes are TRBV4-2 and TRBJ1-3; D gene unclear. V was pared by 0 bases and J by 7 bases, with 19 bases between. From germline, CDR1 is LGHNA and CDR2 YNFKEQ. The CDR3 runs to 17 residues. The CDR3 DNA reads as TGTGCCAGCAGCCAAGATTTCCAACCCGGCACTCCGAACACCATATATTTT. Translation gives CASSQDFQPGTPNTIYF.

The chain employs TRBV5-6 and TRBJ1-2, with D unresolved. V lost 1 base to trimming and J lost 8 bases, with 9 bases between them. Germline values: CDR1 SGHDT, CDR2 YYEEEE. The CDR3 totals 12 residues. The CDR3 is CASSLWTAGYTF. The DNA for the CDR3 is TGTGCCAGCAGCTTGTGGACGGCGGGCTACACCTTC.

The CDR3 region is CASSLGTGANIQYF. CDR3 coding DNA: TGTGCCAGCAGCTTGGGGACAGGGGCAAACATTCAGTACTTC. The gene calls are TRBV7-9 and TRBJ2-4; 10 nucleotides align to TRBD1. V lost 3 bases to trimming and J lost 6 bases; unmatched junction nucleotides: 2. The CDR3 loop spans 14 amino acids. The germline gives CDR1 SEHNR, CDR2 FQNEAQ (reference sequence).

The chain links TRBV5-1 to TRBJ1-4, with 8 positions matching TRBD1. CDR1 and CDR2 from the germline V gene are SGHRS and YFSETQ. The CDR3 spans 14 residues. The trim removed 7 bases at V and 6 bases at J, leaving 8 bases unmatched. The CDR3 DNA sequence: TGCGCCAGCGCACAGGGGGTAACGGATGAAAAACTGTTTTTT. Its protein is CASAQGVTDEKLFF.

The V gene is TRBV7-9, the J gene TRBJ1-1; D uncertain. The ends were cut back, 5 bases at V and 3 bases at J, with 10 bases in the middle. Germline CDR1 and CDR2: SEHNR and FQNEAQ (reference sequence). CDR3 length: 13 residues. In DNA, the CDR3 is TGTGCCAGCAGCGCCGGATCCTACACTGAAGCTTTCTTT. It codes for CASSAGSYTEAFF.

The chain is built from TRBV19 and TRBJ1-3; D gene uncertain. The germline V gene has CDR1 LNHDA and CDR2 SQIVND (reference sequence). V gave up 5 bases and J gave up 4 bases, with 12 bases separating them. This CDR3 region has 14 residues. CDR3 sequence: CASSYTRAGNTIYF. CDR3 DNA: TGTGCCAGTAGTTATACTAGGGCCGGAAACACCATATATTTT.

The rearrangement links TRBV5-5 to TRBJ2-3; D remains ambiguous. This CDR3 has 13 residues. Germline V lookup: CDR1 SGHKS, CDR2 YYEKEE (reference sequence). The V end was cut by 1 base, the J end by 1 base, with 4 bases between. Here the CDR3 reads CASSLSGTDTQYF. In DNA, the CDR3 is TGTGCCAGCAGCTTGAGCGGCACAGATACGCAGTATTTT.

This clone was found a few times. The chain couples TRBV7-2 to TRBJ2-7; weak D call: TRBD2 (5 bases). Trimming took 3 bases from V and 3 from J, leaving 15 bases between them. The CDR3 extends over 15 amino acids. CDR1 and CDR2 (germline): SGHTA, FQGNSA. CDR3: CASSFSARTVYEQYF. CDR3 in DNA: TGTGCCAGCAGCTTTTCCGCTAGGACTGTCTACGAGCAGTACTTC.

In this sample, this clone turned up once. The genes are TRBV14 and TRBJ2-5, with 10 bases identical to TRBD2. The germline CDR1 and CDR2 sequences are SGHDN and FVKESK. The CDR3 extends over 15 amino acids. V lost 5 bases, J lost 4 bases, and 7 bases stayed unmatched. CDR3 loop: CASSSRTSGLETQYF. CDR3 sequence (DNA): TGTGCCAGCAGCTCCCGGACTAGCGGTTTAGAGACCCAGTACTTC.

Concerning this clone itself: Other nucleotide sequences in the sample specify the same CDR3. This chain joins TRBV7-9 and TRBJ2-1; D is undetermined. V was clipped by 1 base and J by 7 bases, with 8 bases between them. In germline, CDR1 is SEHNR, CDR2 FQNEAQ (reference sequence). CDR3 length equals 13 residues. CDR3 amino acids: CASSLVTGNEQFF. Here the CDR3 DNA reads TGTGCCAGCAGCTTAGTTACTGGGAATGAGCAGTTCTTC.

V gene TRBV19 combines with J gene TRBJ2-7; perhaps TRBD2 as D (6 bases). The CDR3 has 14 residues. V was cut by 5 bases and J by 2 bases, with 13 bases left in between. Germline loops: CDR1 LNHDA, CDR2 SQIVND (reference sequence). As DNA, the CDR3 is TGTGCCAGTAGTTCCCCGACGGGAGCCTACGAGCAGTACTTC. Amino acids: CASSSPTGAYEQYF.